A single sample gave rise to the 6 T cell receptor beta chains below, sequenced in a study (dated by TCRdb to 2014 to 2015). The library relied on 5' RACE. The sequencer was an Illumina MiSeq. Using fastp at Q25 and MiXCR, TCRdb reprocessed the public reads and kept productive beta chains. Each entry is one CDR3 protein sequence, shown with its most common DNA and genes. Recorded for this sample are about 50,000 distinct CDR3 sequences; around 28% of them occurred a single time. Roughly 2% of the sample goes to the ten largest clones. The sample taken for sequencing was naive CD4+ T cells sorted from blood. In light of the paper, this sample's cell subset or site label describes: naive CD4+ T cells, CD4+CD45RA+CD25-. The receptor source for this set is a female donor with breast cancer.

This clonotype has just a few counts. The genes are TRBV7-9 and TRBJ1-2; D uncertain. The CDR3 has 13 amino acids. From germline, CDR1 is SEHNR and CDR2 FQNEAQ (reference sequence). Trimming removed 1 base at V and 6 bases at J, with 9 bases between. The CDR3, as DNA: TGTGCCAGCAGCTTAGGAGAGCCCCATGGCTACACCTTC. Residues: CASSLGEPHGYTF.

In the case of this clonotype: The CDR3 end shows no conserved phenylalanine or tryptophan, and so a read error is likely. The rearrangement links TRBV4-1 to TRBJ2-3; D may be TRBD1 (5 bases). The CDR3 has 15 amino acids. Deletions cut 6 bases from V and 2 bases from J, with 15 bases between. Germline CDR1 reads MGHRA; CDR2 reads YSYEKL. The CDR3 bases are TGCGCCAGCAGAAGACGACAGTTCGCCACAGATACGCAGTATTCT. Residues: CASRRRQFATDTQYS.

The J gene is TRBJ1-2, the V gene TRBV20-1, with D possibly matching TRBD1 (6 bases). The CDR3 runs to 16 residues. Germline-derived CDR1 and CDR2 are DFQATT and SNEGSKA (reference sequence). Trimming shortened V by 5 bases and J by 6 bases, and 25 bases separated the two germline ends. The CDR3 DNA follows: TGCAGTGCTCCCACCCCTCTCCGCCAGGGGTTCGATGGCTACACCTTC. Translation gives CSAPTPLRQGFDGYTF.

On this clonotype itself: This may be a read error, as it is one base from a much larger clone. The rearrangement joins TRBV5-1 to TRBJ2-1; tentatively, D is TRBD1 or TRBD2 (5 bases each). The CDR3 runs 16 residues. In germline, CDR1 is SGHRS, CDR2 YFSETQ. The V end lost 4 bases, the J end lost 1 base, and 15 bases lay between the germline ends. The CDR3 loop is CASSPQRGISYNEQFF. The DNA of the CDR3 is TGCGCCAGCAGCCCCCAGAGGGGCATTTCCTACAATGAGCAGTTCTTC.

Concerning this clonotype itself: At one end the junction does not follow the germline gene, possibly because of a read error. The chain recombines TRBV5-1 with TRBJ1-5; D gene ambiguous. The CDR3 length is 15 residues. The V gene's germline CDR1 is SGHRS and CDR2 YFSETQ. The DNA of the CDR3 is TGCGCCGGCAGCTTGGAGAGCCGAGTGGATCAGCCCCAGCATTTT. It specifies CAGSLESRVDQPQHF. Full variable domain (rest looked up from reference TRBV5-1 and TRBJ1-5): KAGVTQTPRYLIKTRGQQVTLSCSPISGHRSVSWYQQTPGQGLQFLFEYFSETQRNKGNFPGRFSGRQFSNSRSEMNVSTLELGDSALYLCAGSLESRVDQPQHFGDGTRLSIL.

This clonotype has only a few counts. Without the conserved terminal phenylalanine or tryptophan, this CDR3 likely stems from a read error. The genes are TRBV20-1 and TRBJ2-5; 7 positions agree with TRBD2. V lost 7 bases, J lost 3 bases, and 8 bases stayed unmatched. CDR1 is DFQATT and CDR2 is SNEGSKA in the germline V gene (reference sequence). The length of the CDR3 is 13 residues. CDR3 sequence reads: CSGGGGSEETQYL. The CDR3 DNA reads TGCAGTGGCGGCGGGGGAAGTGAAGAGACCCAGTACCTC.